Below are 31 T cell receptor beta chains sequenced from a single sample in a study of T cell responses to AZD1222 COVID-19 vaccine. TCRdb's copy holds only in-frame clones and misses some; the assay was immunoSEQ multiplex PCR. The table has 150,000 to 190,000 clones, 90% seen once. The starting material was peripheral blood, obtained on day 0 of AZD1222 vaccination. Source of these receptors: an adult in good health.

The V and J genes are TRBV20-1 and TRBJ2-2; D is undetermined. CDR1 DFQATT and CDR2 SNEGSKA come from the germline V gene (reference sequence). V shed 7 bases and J shed 6 bases, with 6 bases lying between them. The CDR3 covers 10 residues. In nucleotides, the CDR3 is TGCAGTGTAAACTCCGGGGAGCTGTTTTTT. Amino acids: CSVNSGELFF.

The chain carries TRBV7-2 and TRBJ2-7; 9 nucleotides match TRBD1. V was clipped by 5 bases and J by 4 bases; unmatched bases: 6. Germline CDR1 SGHTA, CDR2 FQGNSA. This CDR3 contains 14 residues. In DNA form, the CDR3 reads TGTGCCAGCAGCCTAGGACAGGGGTTGTACGAGCAGTACTTC. The encoded protein is CASSLGQGLYEQYF.

This chain connects TRBV28 to TRBJ2-2; D not resolved. V was shortened by 7 bases and J by 1 base, with 13 bases between the two germline ends. Germline V gene lookup returns CDR1 MDHEN and CDR2 SYDVKM. The CDR3 runs 15 residues. The CDR3 DNA reads as TGTGCCAGCAATTCCGCACACCTGAACACCGGGGAGCTGTTTTTT. Its translation: CASNSAHLNTGELFF.

The rearrangement uses TRBV6-5 and TRBJ2-7; D possibly corresponds to TRBD1 (6 bases). The CDR3 is 13 residues long. CDR1 and CDR2 from the germline V gene are MNHEY and SVGAGI. Trimming pared 6 bases from V and 4 bases from J, leaving 13 bases between. CDR3 DNA sequence: TGTGCCAGCAGCACCTCGGACAGTTACGAGCAGTACTTC. Encoded protein: CASSTSDSYEQYF.

The J gene is TRBJ2-3, the V gene TRBV9; the D gene could be TRBD1 or TRBD2 (5 bases each). CDR1 is SGDLS and CDR2 is YYNGEE in the germline V gene. The CDR3 consists of 15 residues. V was shortened by 2 bases and J by 0 bases, with 10 bases between the two germline ends. The CDR3 coding sequence is TGTGCCAGCAGCGTGAGGAGGACAAGCACAGATACGCAGTATTTT. It yields the protein CASSVRRTSTDTQYF.

The CDR3: CAISESGQGVSGETQYF. CDR3 nucleotides: TGTGCCATCAGTGAGTCTGGACAGGGGGTTTCTGGGGAGACCCAGTACTTC. The chain carries TRBV10-3 and TRBJ2-5; 10 positions agree with TRBD1. The CDR3 length is 17 residues. With 0 bases clipped from V and 5 bases from J, the junction kept 9 bases outside the gene matches. In germline, CDR1 is ENHRY, CDR2 SYGVKD.

This clone was observed a handful of times. V usage is TRBV7-8 and J usage is TRBJ2-7; D tentatively fits TRBD1 or TRBD2 (6 bases each). The germline gives CDR1 SGHVS, CDR2 FQNEAQ. V lost 8 bases and J 7 bases, leaving 18 bases between the germline ends. There are 13 residues in the CDR3. The CDR3 DNA follows: TGTGCCAGCCTCCAGGGGTCCGCGGGGGAGCAGTACTTC. Amino acids: CASLQGSAGEQYF.

This CDR3 is CASSPRDRTYNEQFF. DNA for the CDR3: TGTGCCAGCAGTCCCCGGGACCGTACCTACAATGAGCAGTTCTTC. The chain links TRBV25-1 to TRBJ2-1; D is possibly TRBD1 or TRBD2 (5 bases each). In germline, CDR1 is MGHDK, CDR2 SYGVNS. The CDR3 is 15 amino acids. V was clipped by 5 bases and J by 2 bases, with 13 bases between them.

This chain uses TRBV7-2 with TRBJ1-4; TRBD1 matches 8 bases. V was pared by 4 bases and J by 8 bases, with 18 bases of the junction left unmatched. The CDR3 extends over 18 amino acids. Germline-derived CDR1 and CDR2 are SGHTA and FQGNSA. DNA of the CDR3: TGTGCCAGCAGCTCCAGCCCGGGGGCTAGGACAGGGCAAGAAAAACTGTTTTTT. It yields the protein CASSSSPGARTGQEKLFF. Full variable domain (outside the CDR3, taken from reference TRBV7-2 and TRBJ1-4): GAGVSQSPSNKVTEKGKDVELRCDPISGHTALYWYRQSLGQGLEFLIYFQGNSAPDKSGLPSDRFSAERTGGSVSTLTIQRTQQEDSAVYLCASSSSPGARTGQEKLFFGSGTQLSVL.

The chain links TRBV6-5 to TRBJ1-1; D uncertain. The V and J ends lost 0 bases and 7 bases respectively, with 6 bases between them. CDR3 length: 12 amino acids. Germline lookup yields CDR1 MNHEY and CDR2 SVGAGI. The CDR3 spells CASSYSTDEAFF. CDR3 bases: TGTGCCAGCAGTTACTCTACAGATGAAGCTTTCTTT.

The chain is built from TRBV28 and TRBJ1-2; D unresolved. V lost 8 bases, J lost 5 bases, and 9 bases lay in between. This CDR3 is built from 11 residues. Germline V lookup: CDR1 MDHEN, CDR2 SYDVKM. The CDR3 DNA follows: TGTGCCAGCCGTGAGGAGTATGGCTACACCTTC. Translation gives CASREEYGYTF.

The chain joins TRBV11-2 to TRBJ2-1; 7 bases map to TRBD2. From germline, CDR1 is SGHAT and CDR2 FQNNGV. J lost 6 bases, V lost 1 base, and 9 bases had no gene match. This CDR3 has 16 residues. CDR3 in amino acids: CASSLGLWGRANEQFF. The CDR3 bases are TGTGCCAGCAGCTTAGGGTTGTGGGGGAGGGCCAATGAGCAGTTCTTC.

The V gene is TRBV6-5, the J gene TRBJ1-6; TRBD1 aligns across 10 bases. Germline CDR1 reads MNHEY; CDR2 reads SVGAGI. Trimming at V came to 6 bases and at J to 8 bases, leaving 4 bases not matched to a gene. The CDR3 spans 14 residues. The CDR3: CASRGQGVDSPLHF. The DNA of the CDR3 is TGTGCCAGCAGAGGACAGGGGGTTGATTCACCCCTCCACTTT.

The chain recombines TRBV24-1 with TRBJ2-7; D remains unclear. CDR3 length equals 11 residues. Per the germline V gene, CDR1 is KGHDR and CDR2 is SFDVKD. Trimming shortened V by 4 bases and J by 3 bases, and 3 bases separated the two germline ends. CDR3 sequence reads: CATSDNYEQYF. The CDR3 DNA reads TGTGCCACCAGTGACAACTACGAGCAGTACTTC.

The chain employs TRBV2 and TRBJ1-2; 7 bases line up with TRBD1. V dropped 6 bases and J dropped 5; count of bases not matched to a gene: 6. The CDR3 spans 13 residues. CDR1 and CDR2 from the germline V gene are SNHLY and FYNNEI. The CDR3 DNA sequence: TGTGCCAGCAGCCTGGGACAGTATTATGGCTACACCTTC. Its protein is CASSLGQYYGYTF. Complete variable domain (other parts from reference TRBV2 and TRBJ1-2): EPEVTQTPSHQVTQMGQEVILRCVPISNHLYFYWYRQILGQKVEFLVSFYNNEISEKSEIFDDQFSVERPDGSNFTLKIRSTKLEDSAMYFCASSLGQYYGYTFGSGTRLTVV.

The chain joins TRBV5-4 to TRBJ1-6, with 7 bases that match TRBD1. J was trimmed by 10 bases and V by 1 base; bases with no gene match: 2. CDR1 and CDR2 from the germline V gene are SGHNT and YYREEE (reference sequence). The CDR3 is 13 amino acids. The CDR3 region has the DNA TGTGCCAGCAGCTTGTCGGGACAGTCACCCCTCCACTTT. Translating gives CASSLSGQSPLHF.

This clone was recorded a few times. The chain is built from TRBV19 and TRBJ2-1, with TRBD2 matching 11 bases. V lost 6 bases, J lost 5 bases, and 0 bases stayed unmatched. CDR1 LNHDA and CDR2 SQIVND come from the germline V gene (reference sequence). The CDR3 length is 13 residues. CDR3 loop: CASRLAGDNEQFF. The CDR3 bases are TGTGCCAGTAGACTAGCGGGAGACAATGAGCAGTTCTTC.

The gene calls are TRBV7-9 and TRBJ2-3, with 8 bases identical to TRBD2. V lost 1 base, J lost 3 bases, and 3 bases stayed unmatched. CDR1 and CDR2 from the germline V gene are SEHNR and FQNEAQ (reference sequence). The CDR3 runs to 15 residues. The DNA for the CDR3 is TGTGCCAGCAGCTTAGTTTCTAGCGGGACAGATACGCAGTATTTT. Encoded protein: CASSLVSSGTDTQYF.

V is TRBV2 and J is TRBJ1-2, with 7 bases fitting TRBD1. CDR1 and CDR2 from the germline V gene are SNHLY and FYNNEI. The CDR3 sequence is 16 residues long. With V trimmed by 0 bases and J by 0 bases, 4 bases remained unmatched. In DNA, the CDR3 is TGTGCCAGCAGTGAAGCGCCGGGACAGACTAACTATGGCTACACCTTC. Protein: CASSEAPGQTNYGYTF.

This clone was seen more than once but under ten times. The gene calls are TRBV28 and TRBJ1-5; D is perhaps TRBD1 (5 bases). From germline, CDR1 is MDHEN and CDR2 SYDVKM. V was clipped by 1 base and J by 7 bases, with 17 bases between them. The CDR3 is 16 amino acids. CDR3 protein: CASSLSYGQGGQPQHF. DNA for the CDR3: TGTGCCAGCAGTTTATCCTATGGGCAGGGAGGACAGCCCCAGCATTTT.

This sequence joins TRBV30 and TRBJ1-2, with D perhaps TRBD1 (5 bases). The germline V gene encodes CDR1 GTSNPN and CDR2 SVGIG (reference sequence). This CDR3 comprises 12 residues. Trimming shortened V by 4 bases and J by 5 bases, and 11 bases separated the two germline ends. Here the CDR3 reads CAWNQGVYGYTF. The CDR3 region has the DNA TGTGCCTGGAATCAGGGAGTATATGGCTACACCTTC.

V usage is TRBV7-9 and J usage is TRBJ1-6, with TRBD1 identical over 7 bases. The ends lost 5 bases at V and 7 bases at J; junction bases unmatched: 5. This CDR3 contains 14 residues. Germline CDR1 and CDR2: SEHNR and FQNEAQ (reference sequence). CDR3 sequence (DNA): TGTGCCAGCAGCGCCGGGACAGAGAATTCACCCCTCCACTTT. As protein: CASSAGTENSPLHF.

This chain uses TRBV6-5 with TRBJ1-6, with D perhaps TRBD1 (5 bases). The ends were cut back, 6 bases at V and 7 bases at J, with 16 bases in the middle. The CDR3 sequence is 15 residues long. Germline V lookup: CDR1 MNHEY, CDR2 SVGAGI. For the CDR3, the DNA is TGTGCCAGCAGGCAAAAGACAGCCACGAATTCACCCCTCCACTTT. This sequence encodes CASRQKTATNSPLHF.

The rearrangement joins TRBV5-1 to TRBJ2-7; D gene unclear. The V gene lost 0 bases and the J gene lost 6 bases, with 16 bases spanning the gap. The CDR3 length is 15 residues. CDR1 is SGHRS and CDR2 is YFSETQ in the germline V gene. The CDR3 coding sequence is TGCGCCAGCAGCTTGGATTCCAGCTCAGTATTCGAGCAGTACTTC. This codes for CASSLDSSSVFEQYF.

CDR3 bases: TGTGCCACACCTACGTTGGGTAGAGGCAATCAGCCCCAGCATTTT. This encodes CATPTLGRGNQPQHF. This chain uses TRBV6-5 with TRBJ1-5, with D unresolved. There are 15 residues in the CDR3. The V and J ends lost 10 bases and 2 bases respectively, with 18 bases between them. CDR1 is MNHEY and CDR2 is SVGAGI in the germline V gene.

In this sample, this clone turned up a few times. The chain is built from TRBV7-9 and TRBJ1-5; 7 positions agree with TRBD1. The V gene's germline CDR1 is SEHNR and CDR2 FQNEAQ (reference sequence). V was clipped by 5 bases and J by 3 bases; unmatched bases: 4. The CDR3 is made up of 14 amino acids. The CDR3 loop is CASSTTGDNQPQHF. The CDR3 region has the DNA TGTGCCAGCAGCACCACAGGGGACAATCAGCCCCAGCATTTT. Full variable domain (rest looked up from reference TRBV7-9 and TRBJ1-5): DTGVSQNPRHKITKRGQNVTFRCDPISEHNRLYWYRQTLGQGPEFLTYFQNEAQLEKSRLLSDRFSAERPKGSFSTLEIQRTEQGDSAMYLCASSTTGDNQPQHFGDGTRLSIL.

This rearrangement joins TRBV29-1 to TRBJ1-1, with D unresolved. Trimming left V 1 base short and J 3 bases short, with 9 bases between. The germline gives CDR1 SQVTM, CDR2 ANQGSEA. This CDR3 spans 13 amino acids. The CDR3 sequence: CSVEVREYTEAFF. DNA of the CDR3: TGCAGCGTTGAAGTTCGGGAATACACTGAAGCTTTCTTT.

DNA of the CDR3: TGTGCCAGTAGTACCTCTCTAGCGCCTCCAGGTTACACTGAAGCTTTCTTT. Translated: CASSTSLAPPGYTEAFF. The gene calls are TRBV19 and TRBJ1-1; D not certain. Trimming took off 4 bases at V and 3 bases at J, with 21 bases between the two ends. The CDR3 spans 17 residues. CDR1 is LNHDA and CDR2 is SQIVND in the germline V gene (reference sequence).

The chain has TRBV2 and TRBJ2-2, with D hard to call. Between the trimmed V and J ends, which lost 7 bases and 4 bases, there was a span of 13 bases. The length of the CDR3 is 14 residues. Germline V gene lookup returns CDR1 SNHLY and CDR2 FYNNEI. DNA for the CDR3: TGTGCCAGCAATGGGCGTTCAAGCACCGGGGAGCTGTTTTTT. It encodes CASNGRSSTGELFF.

The count of this clone is one. V gene TRBV21-1 combines with J gene TRBJ1-1; the table's D call TRBD1 went unverified against the DNA. TRBV21-1 is labeled a pseudogene. The CDR3 is 17 residues long. The DNA for the CDR3 is TGTGCCAGCAGCCATAAGGGGTCTGGACAGGACAACACTGAAGCTTTCTTT. Its protein product is CASSHKGSGQDNTEAFF.

The V gene is TRBV6-5, the J gene TRBJ2-5, with 7 bases matching TRBD1. The CDR3 is 13 residues long. V was pared by 2 bases and J by 3 bases, with 0 bases of the junction left unmatched. Per germline, CDR1 MNHEY and CDR2 SVGAGI. Here the CDR3 reads CASSYTGEETQYF. DNA of the CDR3: TGTGCCAGCAGTTACACAGGGGAAGAGACCCAGTACTTC.